One T cell receptor beta chain is described in this entry. Clones were sequenced by immunoSEQ multiplex PCR, and TCRdb holds only the in-frame ones, with some missing. The table records about 29,000 clones, around 90% of them present only once. This record comes from a study of OX40 agonist ivuxolimab in advanced cancers. The cohort excluded patients with autoimmune disease history or systemic immunosuppression. Looked up from germline, CDR1 is MNHEY and CDR2 is SMNVEV (reference sequence). Trimming stripped 4 bases from V and 8 bases from J, with 11 bases between. CDR3 length equals 12 residues. The sample was CD4+ or CD8+ T cells sorted from blood, taken in a trial of the OX40 agonist ivuxolimab. The sequence was collected from an adult with an advanced solid tumor such as melanoma, head and neck, liver or kidney cancer. The chain is built from TRBV27 and TRBJ1-2; unclear D gene. The CDR3 sequence: CASSSDFRGYTF. DNA for the CDR3: TGTGCCAGCAGTTCAGACTTCCGCGGCTACACCTTC.